This T cell receptor (beta chain) stems from a study of T cell responses to AZD1222 COVID-19 vaccine. Background on the study: Second-dose schedules of about 4 or about 12 weeks were combined.

Profiled with immunoSEQ multiplex PCR; TCRdb holds only in-frame clones, not every one. This sample has approximately 89,000 clones, with roughly 88% found just once. The CDR3 loop spans 11 amino acids. Trimming took 2 bases from V and 6 from J, leaving 3 bases between them. Per the germline V gene, CDR1 is SGHNT and CDR2 is YENEEA. Findings of the study overall: With dominance at 160-218 and 743-854, vaccine-associated CD4 TCRs spanned spike. Most donors were white British and more were female, and clonal diversity was possibly underestimated.

As to this clone: Its specificity is not known.

The TCR sequence derives from an adult in good health. The sample was peripheral blood, taken on day 0 of AZD1222 vaccination. The chain links TRBV11-3 to TRBJ2-3; D is ambiguous. CDR3 protein: CASSLTDTQYF. The CDR3 DNA follows: TGTGCCAGCAGCTTAACCGATACGCAGTATTTT.